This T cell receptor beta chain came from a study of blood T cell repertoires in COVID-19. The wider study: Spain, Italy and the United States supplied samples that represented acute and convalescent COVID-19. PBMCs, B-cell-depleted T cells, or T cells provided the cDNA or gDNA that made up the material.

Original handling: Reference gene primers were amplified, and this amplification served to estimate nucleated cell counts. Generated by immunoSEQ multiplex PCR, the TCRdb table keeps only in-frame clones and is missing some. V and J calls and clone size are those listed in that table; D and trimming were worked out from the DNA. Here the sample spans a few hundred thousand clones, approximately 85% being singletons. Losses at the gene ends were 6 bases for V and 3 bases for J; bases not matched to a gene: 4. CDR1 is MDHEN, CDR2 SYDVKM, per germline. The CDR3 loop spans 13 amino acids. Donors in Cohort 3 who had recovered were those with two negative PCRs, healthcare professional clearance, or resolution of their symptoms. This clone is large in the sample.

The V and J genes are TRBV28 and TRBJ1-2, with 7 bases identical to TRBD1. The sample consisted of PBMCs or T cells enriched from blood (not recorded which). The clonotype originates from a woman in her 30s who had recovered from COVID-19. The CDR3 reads CASRGQGDYGYTF. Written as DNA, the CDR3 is TGTGCCAGCAGAGGGCAGGGGGACTATGGCTACACCTTC.